Listed below are T cell receptor beta chains from one sample, sequenced in a study of beta chain features in type 1 diabetes. Generated by immunoSEQ multiplex PCR, the TCRdb table keeps only in-frame clones and is missing some. The repertoire includes almost 350,000 clones, around 9% of them detected once, and 1% sits in the top ten. The sequenced sample was central memory CD4+ T cells from blood. The receptors here all came from a man aged 30 to 45 with type 1 diabetes. The conserved cysteine and the conserved F or W are not part of the CDR3 here.

v_gene	j_gene	CDR3aa
TRBV6-5	TRBJ2-1	ASSYWQGADNEQF
TRBV11-2	TRBJ2-1	ASSEFAEQF
TRBV30	TRBJ2-7	AWAQGSSYEQY
TRBV29-1	TRBJ2-2	SVAPNTGELF
TRBV7-7	TRBJ1-5	ASRGQGHQPQH
TRBV6-5	TRBJ2-3	ASSSGQSTDTQY
TRBV28	TRBJ1-5	ASSPADRASNQPQH
TRBV18	TRBJ1-5	ASSPQRVGQPQH
TRBV9	TRBJ2-7	ASSVGAGEPSYEQY
TRBV11-2	TRBJ1-1	ASSLLNGGDTEAF
TRBV5-1	TRBJ1-2	ASSLVAGNYGYT
TRBV29-1	TRBJ1-2	SAEDRGNYGYT
TRBV10-3	TRBJ1-1	AISEATYPNTEAF
TRBV6-6	TRBJ1-2	ASSYTPEGGGYT
TRBV18	TRBJ2-7	ASAEPRGVYEQY
TRBV2	TRBJ2-7	ASTLDRDSYEQY
TRBV18	TRBJ2-6	ASSPLIDRGGANVLT
TRBV30	TRBJ2-1	AWRSGSGGANEQF
TRBV28	TRBJ2-3	ASSGAGGRDTQY
TRBV6-1	TRBJ2-1	ASSELSSYNEQF
TRBV28	TRBJ1-5	ASGMDSPRNQPQH
TRBV28	TRBJ2-2	ASRRDSRNTGELF
TRBV7-2	TRBJ1-2	ASSLEGNYGYT
TRBV2	TRBJ1-3	ASNTEASGNTIY
TRBV15	TRBJ2-2	ATSRGKDYSGELF
TRBV7-2	TRBJ2-3	ASSPLGTTDTQY
TRBV7-2	TRBJ2-5	ASTELLQETQY
TRBV7-2	TRBJ1-4	ASSPNGQTNEKLF
TRBV29-1	TRBJ2-7	SVQQSAYEQY
TRBV18	TRBJ2-3	ASSPRTSAADTQY
TRBV7-9	TRBJ1-2	ASSFGADGYT
TRBV28	TRBJ2-5	ASSPLATETQY
TRBV5-1	TRBJ2-4	ASSLKTGSGGNIQY
TRBV30	TRBJ2-2	AWSLGSGGWTGELF
TRBV18	TRBJ2-1	ASSPIDRDNEQF
TRBV9	TRBJ2-7	ASSVGQGMREQY
TRBV10-3	TRBJ2-5	AISADQQETQY
TRBV29-1	TRBJ1-5	SAFDSQSQH
TRBV29-1	TRBJ2-3	SVVAQRGTDTQY
TRBV19	TRBJ2-7	ASSYNPDRVSYEQY
TRBV28	TRBJ1-5	ASYTPDGVNQPQH
TRBV2	TRBJ1-2	ASKRTEANYGYT
TRBV18	TRBJ1-5	ASSPTAGMYQPQH
TRBV5-4	TRBJ2-7	ASSLDGRNYEQY
TRBV6-5	TRBJ1-5	ATARTGGNQPQH